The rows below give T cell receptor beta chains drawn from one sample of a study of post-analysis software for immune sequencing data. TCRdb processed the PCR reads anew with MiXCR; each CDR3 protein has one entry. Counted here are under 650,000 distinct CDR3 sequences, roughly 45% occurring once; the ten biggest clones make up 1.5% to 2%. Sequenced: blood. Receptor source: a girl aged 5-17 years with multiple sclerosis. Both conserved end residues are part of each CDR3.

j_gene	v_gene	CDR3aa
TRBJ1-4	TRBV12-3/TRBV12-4	CASSWGQGAEKLFF
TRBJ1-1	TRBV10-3	CAIRTEPTTEAFF
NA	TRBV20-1	CSAPCVIRLAGVGETQYF
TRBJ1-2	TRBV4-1	CASSQMGGAGNYGYTF
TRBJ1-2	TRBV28	CASSSGTGVNGYTF
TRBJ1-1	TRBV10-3	CAISQQGSGTEAFF
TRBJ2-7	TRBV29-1	CSTGQETYEQYF
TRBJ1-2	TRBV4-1	CASSQVAGTGDNYGYTF
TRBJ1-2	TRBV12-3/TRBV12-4	CASSGVQGGYGYTF
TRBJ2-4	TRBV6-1	CASSDSREQYF
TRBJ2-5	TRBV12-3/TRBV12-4	CASRTAGGPQETQYF
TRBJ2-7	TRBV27	CATHRAGELYEQYF
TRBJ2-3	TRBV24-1	CATSDNIRGTDTQYF
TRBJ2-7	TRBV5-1	CASGTERGPYEQYF
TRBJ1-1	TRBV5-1	CASSLVGGGYTEAFF
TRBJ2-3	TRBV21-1	CASSGNASGGTDTQYF
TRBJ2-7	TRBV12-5	CASGLQQILPYEQYF
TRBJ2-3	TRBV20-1	CSASWSTDTQYF
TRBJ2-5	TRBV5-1	CASSSSGTRQETQYF
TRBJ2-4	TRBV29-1	CSVGGGQGNIQYF
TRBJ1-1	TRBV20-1	CSARDLVGGAMLEAFF
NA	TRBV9	CASSVVGTGETQYF
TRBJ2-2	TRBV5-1	CASSLRGPTNTGELFF
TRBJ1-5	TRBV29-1	CSVVVHSNQPQHF
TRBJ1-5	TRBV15	CATSRVLSQPQHF
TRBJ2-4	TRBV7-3	CASSRGSENIQYF
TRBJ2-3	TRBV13	CASSLAMTDTQYF
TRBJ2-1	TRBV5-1	CASGNNEQFF